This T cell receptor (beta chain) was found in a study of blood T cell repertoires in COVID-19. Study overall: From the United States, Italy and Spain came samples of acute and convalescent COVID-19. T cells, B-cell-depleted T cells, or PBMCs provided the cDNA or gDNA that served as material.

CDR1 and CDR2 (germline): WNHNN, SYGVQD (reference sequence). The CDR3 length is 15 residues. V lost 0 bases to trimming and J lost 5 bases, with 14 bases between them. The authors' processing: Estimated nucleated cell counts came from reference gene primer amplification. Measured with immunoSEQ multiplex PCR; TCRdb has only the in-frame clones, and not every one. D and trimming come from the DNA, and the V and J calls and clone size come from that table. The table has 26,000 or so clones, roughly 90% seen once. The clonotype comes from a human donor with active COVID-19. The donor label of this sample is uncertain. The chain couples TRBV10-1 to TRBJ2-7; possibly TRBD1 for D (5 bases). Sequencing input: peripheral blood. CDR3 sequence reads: CASSESIGAADEQYF. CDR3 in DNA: TGCGCCAGCAGTGAGTCGATTGGGGCAGCCGACGAGCAGTACTTC.